Following are 16 T cell receptor beta chains from one sample sequenced in a study of blood T cell repertoires in COVID-19. Sequenced by immunoSEQ multiplex PCR; TCRdb stores in-frame clones only, minus some. This sample carries 240,000 or so clones, roughly 90% of them seen once, and the ten largest clones take approximately 6.2%. The sample was peripheral blood. Receptors were obtained from a man aged 60 to 75 with acute or convalescent COVID-19.

This chain uses TRBV5-1 with TRBJ2-2; D not certain. The CDR3 contains 16 residues. The V end lost 0 bases, the J end lost 3 bases, and 12 bases lay between the germline ends. Germline V gene data show CDR1 as SGHRS and CDR2 as YFSETQ. The CDR3 sequence is CASSLAGAVDTGELFF. CDR3 DNA: TGCGCCAGCAGCTTGGCTGGCGCGGTAGACACCGGGGAGCTGTTTTTT.

The chain is built from TRBV9 and TRBJ2-2; 11 bases match TRBD1. CDR1 and CDR2 (germline): SGDLS, YYNGEE. Unmatched junction bases numbered 12, after V lost 3 bases and J lost 5 bases. The CDR3 is 18 amino acids. CDR3 coding DNA: TGTGCCAGCAGCGGCCGGGACAGGGGGATATTAGGGACCGGGGAGCTGTTTTTT. This sequence encodes CASSGRDRGILGTGELFF. The variable domain in full, with the rest retrieved from reference TRBV9 and TRBJ2-2, is DSGVTQTPKHLITATGQRVTLRCSPRSGDLSVYWYQQSLDQGLQFLIQYYNGEERAKGNILERFSAQQFPDLHSELNLSSLELGDSALYFCASSGRDRGILGTGELFFGEGSRLTVL.

The chain links TRBV6-5 to TRBJ2-5; weak D call: TRBD2 (6 bases). Germline CDR1 reads MNHEY; CDR2 reads SVGAGI. This CDR3 contains 14 residues. Trimming removed 6 bases from V and 0 bases from J, with 11 bases in between. CDR3 nucleotide sequence: TGTGCCAGCAGGAGTAGCGGTTACCAAGAGACCCAGTACTTC. As protein: CASRSSGYQETQYF.

This clone showed up just a few times. Other DNA sequences in the sample encode the same CDR3. This sequence joins TRBV6-5 and TRBJ2-7, with D tentatively TRBD2 (6 bases). CDR1 and CDR2 from the germline V gene are MNHEY and SVGAGI. This CDR3 is built from 12 residues. V was clipped by 0 bases and J by 6 bases, with 6 bases between them. In nucleotides, the CDR3 is TGTGCCAGCAGTTACTCGGGGGGCGAGCAGTACTTC. Protein sequence: CASSYSGGEQYF.

The chain has TRBV3-1 (or the pseudogene TRBV3-2) and TRBJ1-2; D may be TRBD1 (5 bases). The CDR3 is made up of 14 amino acids. Germline V lookup: CDR1 LGHDT, CDR2 YNNKEL (reference sequence). V was cut by 0 bases and J by 8 bases, with 13 bases left in between. For the CDR3, the DNA is TGTGCCAGCAGCCAAGAGTTGGCGGGACGGGGCTACACCTTC. Amino acids: CASSQELAGRGYTF.

The chain is built from TRBV28 and TRBJ1-2, with 9 bases lining up with TRBD1. V lost 6 bases to trimming and J lost 3 bases; unmatched junction nucleotides: 5. The CDR3 is made up of 14 amino acids. Germline V gene sequence: CDR1 MDHEN, CDR2 SYDVKM. The CDR3 loop reads CASRYRGQDYGYTF. The CDR3 DNA is TGTGCCAGCAGGTACAGGGGGCAGGACTATGGCTACACCTTC.

This sequence joins TRBV5-1 and TRBJ1-4; 9 nucleotides align to TRBD1. V shed 4 bases and J 7 bases; nucleotides not matched to a gene: 8. The CDR3 covers 15 residues. Germline V lookup: CDR1 SGHRS, CDR2 YFSETQ. The CDR3 DNA reads as TGCGCCAGCAGCCAGTCGGGACAGGGAGGTGAAAAACTGTTTTTT. It codes for CASSQSGQGGEKLFF.

V usage is TRBV7-2 and J usage is TRBJ1-5; D possibly corresponds to TRBD1 (6 bases). The CDR3 is made up of 19 amino acids. Trimming took off 1 base at V and 1 base at J, with 20 bases between the two ends. Germline values: CDR1 SGHTA, CDR2 FQGNSA. The CDR3 spells CASSLVEFRGARSNQPQHF. Written as DNA, the CDR3 is TGTGCCAGCAGCTTAGTGGAGTTTCGGGGGGCGCGAAGCAATCAGCCCCAGCATTTT.

The V and J genes are TRBV28 and TRBJ1-5; D is unresolved. The CDR3 is 12 residues long. The germline V gene has CDR1 MDHEN and CDR2 SYDVKM. Trimming removed 2 bases at V and 14 bases at J, with 13 bases between. CDR3 in amino acids: CASSLNRLRKHF. The CDR3 DNA follows: TGTGCCAGCAGTTTAAATCGATTGAGAAAGCATTTT. Based on the CDR3 plus reference TRBV28 and TRBJ1-5, the full variable domain is DVKVTQSSRYLVKRTGEKVFLECVQDMDHENMFWYRQDPGLGLRLIYFSYDVKMKEKGDIPEGYSVSREKKERFSLILESASTNQTSMYLCASSLNRLRKHFGDGTRLSIL.

V and J are TRBV27 and TRBJ1-6, with 9 bases fitting TRBD1. CDR1 and CDR2 from the germline V gene are MNHEY and SMNVEV (reference sequence). The CDR3 has 18 residues. J lost 3 bases, V lost 0 bases, and 6 bases had no gene match. CDR3: CASSLSSPGQGYNSPLHF. In DNA, the CDR3 is TGTGCCAGCAGTTTATCATCCCCGGGACAGGGCTATAATTCACCCCTCCACTTT.

The CDR3 protein is CASSGTGTQETQYF. The CDR3 DNA is TGTGCCAGCAGCGGGACAGGGACACAAGAGACCCAGTACTTC. This chain uses TRBV9 with TRBJ2-5, with TRBD1 matching 8 bases. The junction had 3 bases not matched to a gene; V was cut back by 3 bases and J by 2 bases. CDR3 length: 14 amino acids. Germline V gene sequence: CDR1 SGDLS, CDR2 YYNGEE.

The CDR3 DNA follows: TGTGCCAGCAGTCCAGGGGGCGCCGGGGAGCTGTTTTTT. It codes for CASSPGGAGELFF. The V gene is TRBV5-4, the J gene TRBJ2-2; 8 bases align to TRBD1. Germline V lookup: CDR1 SGHNT, CDR2 YYREEE (reference sequence). J was trimmed by 6 bases and V by 5 bases; bases with no gene match: 3. The length of the CDR3 is 13 residues.

The rearrangement links TRBV6-2 or TRBV6-3 to TRBJ1-1; D remains ambiguous. This CDR3 has 13 residues. Trimming shortened V by 0 bases and J by 6 bases, and 8 bases separated the two germline ends. The V gene's germline CDR1 is MNHEY and CDR2 SVGEGT. Here the CDR3 reads CASSYSAHPEAFF. DNA of the CDR3: TGTGCCAGCAGTTACTCGGCACACCCTGAAGCTTTCTTT.

The chain joins TRBV6-5 to TRBJ1-1, with 7 bases identical to TRBD1. Germline loops: CDR1 MNHEY, CDR2 SVGAGI. This CDR3 spans 12 amino acids. The ends lost 10 bases at V and 5 bases at J; junction bases unmatched: 7. Here the CDR3 reads CAIDRDRTEAFF. DNA for the CDR3: TGTGCCATCGACAGGGATCGGACTGAAGCTTTCTTT.

The chain joins TRBV5-5 to TRBJ2-2, with TRBD1 identical over 10 bases. The CDR3 covers 15 residues. Germline V gene sequence: CDR1 SGHKS, CDR2 YYEKEE (reference sequence). V dropped 3 bases and J dropped 5; count of bases not matched to a gene: 4. CDR3: CASSWGTGETGELFF. In nucleotides, the CDR3 is TGTGCCAGCAGCTGGGGGACAGGGGAAACCGGGGAGCTGTTTTTT.

The gene calls are TRBV9 and TRBJ1-1; a possible D gene is TRBD1 (5 bases). Per germline, CDR1 SGDLS and CDR2 YYNGEE. Deletions cut 0 bases from V and 2 bases from J, with 8 bases between. CDR3 length equals 14 residues. The CDR3 protein is CASSVGRTNTEAFF. CDR3 DNA sequence: TGTGCCAGCAGCGTAGGTAGGACAAACACTGAAGCTTTCTTT.